This T cell receptor beta chain was sequenced in a study of T-cell memory formation after mild COVID-19. About the research overall: Each donor largely had its own TCR clusters. Study-level results: Clones that got smaller from day 15 to 85 had even CD4/CD8, while clones growing later tipped toward CD4+.

In this sample, this clonotype turned up a few times. The antigen is undetermined. TCRdb re-derived calls from the 5' RACE reads in MiXCR, one entry per CDR3 protein. The sample has around 210,000 distinct CDR3 sequences, 9.5% seen once. V lost 1 base and J lost 6; bases outside the gene matches: 7. This CDR3 is 16 amino acids long. Germline CDR1 and CDR2: MGHRA and YSYEKL. Sample: PBMCs or a T cell subset sorted from them (not recorded which). This TCR derives from a man between 18 and 29 years old who had mild COVID-19 (a few samples of this study predate the infection). Cell type and time point are not known. The chain recombines TRBV4-1 with TRBJ1-2; 11 bases map to TRBD1. CDR3 nucleotide sequence: TGCGCCAGCAGCCAAGCCCGGGACAGGGGGTTCCATGGCTACACCTTC. Translated: CASSQARDRGFHGYTF.